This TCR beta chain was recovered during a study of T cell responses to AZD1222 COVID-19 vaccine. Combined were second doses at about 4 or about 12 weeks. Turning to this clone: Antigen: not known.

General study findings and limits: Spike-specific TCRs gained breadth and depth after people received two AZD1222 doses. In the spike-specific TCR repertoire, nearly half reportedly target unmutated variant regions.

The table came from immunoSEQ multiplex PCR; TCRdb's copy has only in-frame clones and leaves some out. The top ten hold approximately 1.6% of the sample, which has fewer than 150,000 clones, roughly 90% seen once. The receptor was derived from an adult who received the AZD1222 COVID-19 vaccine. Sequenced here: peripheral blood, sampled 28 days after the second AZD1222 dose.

The CDR3 loop reads CASSLQGVGTGELFF. The CDR3 DNA reads as TGTGCCAGCAGCTTGCAGGGGGTGGGTACCGGGGAGCTGTTTTTT. J is TRBJ2-2 and V is TRBV5-4; TRBD1 matches at 7 bases. J lost 5 bases, V lost 1 base, and 5 bases had no gene match. The CDR3 runs to 15 residues. Germline V gene lookup returns CDR1 SGHNT and CDR2 YYREEE (reference sequence).